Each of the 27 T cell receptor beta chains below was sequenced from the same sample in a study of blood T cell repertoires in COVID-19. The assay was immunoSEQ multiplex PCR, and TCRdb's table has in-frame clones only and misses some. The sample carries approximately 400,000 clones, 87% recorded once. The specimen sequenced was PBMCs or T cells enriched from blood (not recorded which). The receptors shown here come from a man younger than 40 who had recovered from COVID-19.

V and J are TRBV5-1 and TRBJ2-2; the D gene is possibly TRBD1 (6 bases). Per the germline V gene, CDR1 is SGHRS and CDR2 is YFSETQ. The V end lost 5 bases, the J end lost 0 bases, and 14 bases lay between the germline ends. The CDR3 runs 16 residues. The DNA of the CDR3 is TGCGCCAGCAGAGGACAGCTAGCCGCGAACACCGGGGAGCTGTTTTTT. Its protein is CASRGQLAANTGELFF. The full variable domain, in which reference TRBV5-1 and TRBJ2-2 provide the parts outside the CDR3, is KAGVTQTPRYLIKTRGQQVTLSCSPISGHRSVSWYQQTPGQGLQFLFEYFSETQRNKGNFPGRFSGRQFSNSRSEMNVSTLELGDSALYLCASRGQLAANTGELFFGEGSRLTVL.

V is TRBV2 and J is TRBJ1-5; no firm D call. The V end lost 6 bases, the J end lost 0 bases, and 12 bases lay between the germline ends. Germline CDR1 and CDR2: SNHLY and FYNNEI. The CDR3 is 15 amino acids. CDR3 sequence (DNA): TGTGCCAGCAGCGCCCTAGGAAGTAGCAATCAGCCCCAGCATTTT. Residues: CASSALGSSNQPQHF.

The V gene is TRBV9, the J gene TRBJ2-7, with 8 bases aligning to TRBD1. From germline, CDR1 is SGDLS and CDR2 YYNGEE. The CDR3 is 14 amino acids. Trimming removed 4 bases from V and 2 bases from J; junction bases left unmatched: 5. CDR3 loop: CASSPRTGPYEQYF. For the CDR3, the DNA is TGTGCCAGCAGCCCCCGGACAGGGCCCTACGAGCAGTACTTC.

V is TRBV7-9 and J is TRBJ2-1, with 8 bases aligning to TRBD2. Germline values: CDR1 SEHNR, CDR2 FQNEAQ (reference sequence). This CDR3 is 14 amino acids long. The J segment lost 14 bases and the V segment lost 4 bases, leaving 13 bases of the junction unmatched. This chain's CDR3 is CASSSLDWSGGKFF. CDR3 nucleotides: TGTGCCAGCAGCTCACTAGACTGGTCGGGGGGGAAGTTCTTC.

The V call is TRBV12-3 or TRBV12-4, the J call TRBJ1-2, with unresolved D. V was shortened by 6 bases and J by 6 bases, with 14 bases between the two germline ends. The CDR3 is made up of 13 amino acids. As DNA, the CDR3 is TGTGCCAGCAGCCGACGGGGTTTGGATGGCTACACCTTC. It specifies CASSRRGLDGYTF.

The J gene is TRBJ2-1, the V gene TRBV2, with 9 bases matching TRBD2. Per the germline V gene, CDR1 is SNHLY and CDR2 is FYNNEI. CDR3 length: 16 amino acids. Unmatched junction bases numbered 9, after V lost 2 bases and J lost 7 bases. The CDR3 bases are TGTGCCAGCAGTGAAATGACTAGCGGACGAAGGAATGAGCAGTTCTTC. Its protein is CASSEMTSGRRNEQFF.

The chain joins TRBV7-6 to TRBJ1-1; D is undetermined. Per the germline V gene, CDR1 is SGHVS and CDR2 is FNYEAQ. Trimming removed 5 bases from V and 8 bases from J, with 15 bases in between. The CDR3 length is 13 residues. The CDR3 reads CASSVTGGLEAFF. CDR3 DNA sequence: TGTGCCAGCAGCGTAACCGGAGGGTTAGAAGCTTTCTTT.

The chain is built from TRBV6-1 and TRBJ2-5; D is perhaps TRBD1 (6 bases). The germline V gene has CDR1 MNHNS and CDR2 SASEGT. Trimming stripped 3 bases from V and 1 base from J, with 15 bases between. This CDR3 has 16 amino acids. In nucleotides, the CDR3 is TGTGCCAGCAGTGATGCCCAGGGGCCACGCCAAGAGACCCAGTACTTC. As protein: CASSDAQGPRQETQYF.

CDR3 sequence: CASSVQGTSEQYF. CDR3 coding DNA: TGTGCCAGCAGTGTTCAGGGGACCAGCGAGCAGTACTTC. The V gene is TRBV2, the J gene TRBJ2-7; maybe TRBD1 (6 bases). V lost 4 bases, J lost 6 bases, and 13 bases lay in between. CDR3 size: 13 residues. Germline CDR1 and CDR2: SNHLY and FYNNEI. Together with reference TRBV2 and TRBJ2-7, the CDR3 gives the full variable domain: EPEVTQTPSHQVTQMGQEVILRCVPISNHLYFYWYRQILGQKVEFLVSFYNNEISEKSEIFDDQFSVERPDGSNFTLKIRSTKLEDSAMYFCASSVQGTSEQYFGPGTRLTVT.

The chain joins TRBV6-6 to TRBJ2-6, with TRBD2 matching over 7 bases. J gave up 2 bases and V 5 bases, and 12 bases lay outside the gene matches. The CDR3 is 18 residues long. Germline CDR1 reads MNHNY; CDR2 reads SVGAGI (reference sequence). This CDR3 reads CASSPRGGEVPGANVLTF. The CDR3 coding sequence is TGTGCCAGCAGTCCTCGGGGAGGGGAAGTACCTGGGGCCAACGTCCTGACTTTC.

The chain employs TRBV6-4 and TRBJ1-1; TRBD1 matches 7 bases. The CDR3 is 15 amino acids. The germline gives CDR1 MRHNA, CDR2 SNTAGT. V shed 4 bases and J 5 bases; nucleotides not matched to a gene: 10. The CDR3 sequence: CASSAQGGAVTEAFF. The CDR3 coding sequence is TGTGCCAGCAGTGCCCAAGGGGGCGCGGTAACTGAAGCTTTCTTT.

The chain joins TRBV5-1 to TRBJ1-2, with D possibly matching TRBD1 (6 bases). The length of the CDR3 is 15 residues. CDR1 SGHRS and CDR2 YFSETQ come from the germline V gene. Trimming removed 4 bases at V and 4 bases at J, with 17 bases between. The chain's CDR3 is CASSPSQGPSYGYTF. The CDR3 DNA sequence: TGCGCCAGCAGCCCAAGTCAGGGGCCCTCCTATGGCTACACCTTC.

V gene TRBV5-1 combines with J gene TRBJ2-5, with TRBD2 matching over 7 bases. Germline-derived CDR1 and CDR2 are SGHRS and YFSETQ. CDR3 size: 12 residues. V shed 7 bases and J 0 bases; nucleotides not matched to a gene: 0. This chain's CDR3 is CASRGDQETQYF. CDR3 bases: TGCGCCAGCCGGGGGGACCAAGAGACCCAGTACTTC.

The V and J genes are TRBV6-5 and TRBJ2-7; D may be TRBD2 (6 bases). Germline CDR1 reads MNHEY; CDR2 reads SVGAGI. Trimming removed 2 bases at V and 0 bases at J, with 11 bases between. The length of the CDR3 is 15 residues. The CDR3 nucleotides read TGTGCCAGCAGTTACGTAGCGGAGAGCTCCTACGAGCAGTACTTC. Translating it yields CASSYVAESSYEQYF.

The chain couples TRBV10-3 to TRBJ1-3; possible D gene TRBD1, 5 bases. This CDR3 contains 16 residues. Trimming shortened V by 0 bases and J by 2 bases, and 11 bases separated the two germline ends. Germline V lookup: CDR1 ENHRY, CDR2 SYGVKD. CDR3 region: CAISESRGTPGNTIYF. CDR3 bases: TGTGCCATCAGTGAGTCCCGGGGGACCCCTGGAAACACCATATATTTT.

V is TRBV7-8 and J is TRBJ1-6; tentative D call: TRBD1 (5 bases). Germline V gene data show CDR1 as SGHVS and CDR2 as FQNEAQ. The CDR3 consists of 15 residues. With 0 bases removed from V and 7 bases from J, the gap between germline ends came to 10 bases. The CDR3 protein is CASSLALGGNSPLHF. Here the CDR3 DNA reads TGTGCCAGCAGCTTAGCGCTCGGGGGGAATTCACCCCTCCACTTT.

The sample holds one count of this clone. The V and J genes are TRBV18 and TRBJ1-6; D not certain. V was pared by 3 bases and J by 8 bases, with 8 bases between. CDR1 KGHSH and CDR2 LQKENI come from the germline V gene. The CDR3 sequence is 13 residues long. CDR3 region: CASSPEYYSPLHF. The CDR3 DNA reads TGTGCCAGCTCACCCGAGTACTATTCACCCCTCCACTTT.

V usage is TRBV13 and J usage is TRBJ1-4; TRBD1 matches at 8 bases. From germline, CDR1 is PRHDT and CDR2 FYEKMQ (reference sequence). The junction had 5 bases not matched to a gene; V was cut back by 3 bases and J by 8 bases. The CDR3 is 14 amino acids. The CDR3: CASSFGTGGEKLFF. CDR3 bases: TGTGCCAGCAGCTTCGGGACAGGTGGGGAAAAACTGTTTTTT.

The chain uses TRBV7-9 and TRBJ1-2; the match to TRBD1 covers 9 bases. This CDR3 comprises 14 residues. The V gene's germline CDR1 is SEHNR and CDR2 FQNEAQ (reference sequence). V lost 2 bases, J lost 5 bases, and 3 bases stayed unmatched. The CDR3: CASSLTGQGYGYTF. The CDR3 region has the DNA TGTGCCAGCAGCTTAACGGGACAGGGATATGGCTACACCTTC.

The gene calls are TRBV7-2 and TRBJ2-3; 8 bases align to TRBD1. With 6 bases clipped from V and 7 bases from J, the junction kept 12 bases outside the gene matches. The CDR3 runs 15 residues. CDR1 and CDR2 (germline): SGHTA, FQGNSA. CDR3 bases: TGTGCCAGCAGACCGGACAGGGCCTACTCTCATACGCAGTATTTT. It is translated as CASRPDRAYSHTQYF.

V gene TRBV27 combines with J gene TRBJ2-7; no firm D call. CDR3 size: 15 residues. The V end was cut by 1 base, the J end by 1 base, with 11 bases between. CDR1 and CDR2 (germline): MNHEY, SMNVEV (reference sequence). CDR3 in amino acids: CASSLFGGGSYEQYF. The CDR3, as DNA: TGTGCCAGCAGTTTATTTGGCGGTGGTTCCTACGAGCAGTACTTC.

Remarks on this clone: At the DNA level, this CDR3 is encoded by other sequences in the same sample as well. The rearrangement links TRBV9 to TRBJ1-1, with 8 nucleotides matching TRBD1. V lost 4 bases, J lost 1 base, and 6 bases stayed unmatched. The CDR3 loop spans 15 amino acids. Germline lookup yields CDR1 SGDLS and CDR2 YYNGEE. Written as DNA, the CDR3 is TGTGCCAGCAGCCCTCAGGACAGGGCGAACACTGAAGCTTTCTTT. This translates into CASSPQDRANTEAFF.

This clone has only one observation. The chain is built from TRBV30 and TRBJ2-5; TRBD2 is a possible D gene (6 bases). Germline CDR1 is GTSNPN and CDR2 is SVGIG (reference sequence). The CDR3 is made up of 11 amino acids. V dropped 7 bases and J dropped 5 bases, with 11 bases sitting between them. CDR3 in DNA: TGTGCCTATTGGGGGAGGGAGACCCAGTACTTC. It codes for CAYWGRETQYF.

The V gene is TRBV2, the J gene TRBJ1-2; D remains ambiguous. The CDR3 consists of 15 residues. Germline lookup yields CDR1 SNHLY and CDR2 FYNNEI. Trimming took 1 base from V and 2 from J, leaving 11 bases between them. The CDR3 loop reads CASSEGGGLNYGYTF. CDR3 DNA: TGTGCCAGCAGTGAAGGGGGAGGATTGAACTATGGCTACACCTTC.

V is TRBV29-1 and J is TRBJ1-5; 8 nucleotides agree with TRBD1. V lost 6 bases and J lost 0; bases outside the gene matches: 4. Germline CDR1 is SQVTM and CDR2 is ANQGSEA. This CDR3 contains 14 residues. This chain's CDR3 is CSVGTGYSNQPQHF. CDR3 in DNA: TGCAGCGTCGGGACAGGTTATAGCAATCAGCCCCAGCATTTT. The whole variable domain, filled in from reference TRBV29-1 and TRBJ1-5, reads SAVISQKPSRDICQRGTSLTIQCQVDSQVTMMFWYRQQPGQSLTLIATANQGSEATYESGFVIDKFPISRPNLTFSTLTVSNMSPEDSSIYLCSVGTGYSNQPQHFGDGTRLSIL.

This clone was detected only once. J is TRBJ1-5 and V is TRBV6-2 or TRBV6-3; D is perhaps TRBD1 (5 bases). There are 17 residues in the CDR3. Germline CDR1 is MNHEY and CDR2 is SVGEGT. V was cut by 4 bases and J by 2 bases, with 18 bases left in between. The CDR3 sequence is CASSSPRYSRGNQPQHF. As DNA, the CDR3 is TGTGCCAGCAGTTCCCCTCGGTACAGCAGGGGCAATCAGCCCCAGCATTTT.

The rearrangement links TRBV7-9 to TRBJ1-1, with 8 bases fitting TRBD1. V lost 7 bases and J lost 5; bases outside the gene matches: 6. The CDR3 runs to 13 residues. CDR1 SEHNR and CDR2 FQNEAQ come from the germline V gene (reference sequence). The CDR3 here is CASKMTGETEAFF. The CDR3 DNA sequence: TGTGCCAGCAAAATGACAGGGGAAACTGAAGCTTTCTTT.